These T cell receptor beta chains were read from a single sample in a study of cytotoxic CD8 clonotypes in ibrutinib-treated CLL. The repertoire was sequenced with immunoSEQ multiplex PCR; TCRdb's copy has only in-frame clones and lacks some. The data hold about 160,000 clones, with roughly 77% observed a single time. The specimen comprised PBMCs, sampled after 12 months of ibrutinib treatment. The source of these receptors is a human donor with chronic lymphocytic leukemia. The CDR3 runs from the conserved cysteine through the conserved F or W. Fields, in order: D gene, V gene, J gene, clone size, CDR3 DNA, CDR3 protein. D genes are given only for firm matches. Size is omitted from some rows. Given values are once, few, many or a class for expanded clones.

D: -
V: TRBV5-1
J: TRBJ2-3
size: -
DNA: TGCGCCAGCAGCTTGGAGGTCTACCACACAGATACGCAGTATTTT
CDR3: CASSLEVYHTDTQYF

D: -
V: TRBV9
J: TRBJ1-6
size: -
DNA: TGTGCCAGCAGCGTCGGTTCGAGCCATAATTCACCCCTCCACTTT
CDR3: CASSVGSSHNSPLHF

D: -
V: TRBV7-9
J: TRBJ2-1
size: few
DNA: TGTGCCAGCGACTCGACGGACCAGCAGTTCTTC
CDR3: CASDSTDQQFF

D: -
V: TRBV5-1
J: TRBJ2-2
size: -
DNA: TGCGCCAGCAGCTTGGACGCCACCGGGGAGCTGTTTTTT
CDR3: CASSLDATGELFF

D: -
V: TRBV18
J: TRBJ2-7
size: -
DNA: TGTGCCAGCTCCCGGACACTAGCTTCCGAGCAGTACTTC
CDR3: CASSRTLASEQYF

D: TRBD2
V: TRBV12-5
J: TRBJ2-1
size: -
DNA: TGTGCTAGTGGCAATAGCGGGGGACCCAATGAGCAGTTCTTC
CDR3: CASGNSGGPNEQFF

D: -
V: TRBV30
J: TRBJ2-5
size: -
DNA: TGTGCCTGGAGTGTGGGGTACCAAGAGACCCAGTACTTC
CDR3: CAWSVGYQETQYF

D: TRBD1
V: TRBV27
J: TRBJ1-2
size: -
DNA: TGTGCCAGCAGTTTCCGACAGGGAGGTGGCTACACCTTC
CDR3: CASSFRQGGGYTF

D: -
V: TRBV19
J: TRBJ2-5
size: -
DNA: TGTGCCAGTAGTATAGACAGGACCCAGTACTTC
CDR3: CASSIDRTQYF

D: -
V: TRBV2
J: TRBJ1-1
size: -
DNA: TGTGCCAGCAGTGATGGAGAGGGGTGGGCGAACACTGAAGCTTTCTTT
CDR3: CASSDGEGWANTEAFF

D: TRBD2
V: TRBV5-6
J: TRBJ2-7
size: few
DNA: TGTGCCAGCAGCTTGGGACTAGCGAACCAGTACTTC
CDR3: CASSLGLANQYF

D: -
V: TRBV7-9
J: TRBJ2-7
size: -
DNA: TGTGCCAGCAGCCTCTCCTCGAATGAGCAGTACTTC
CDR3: CASSLSSNEQYF

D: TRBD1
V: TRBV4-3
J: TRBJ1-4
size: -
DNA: TGCGCCAGCAGCCAGGGGGGACAGGAGGAAGTAACTAATGAAAAACTGTTTTTT
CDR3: CASSQGGQEEVTNEKLFF

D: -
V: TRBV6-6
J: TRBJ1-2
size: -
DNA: TGTGCCAGCAGTTACTCGAAGGGGGGCTTCGGCTACACCTTC
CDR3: CASSYSKGGFGYTF

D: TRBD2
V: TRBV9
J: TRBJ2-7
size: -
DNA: TGTGCCAGCAGCGTAGGTGGGGGGACTAGCGGTCCGGGCGAGCAGTACTTC
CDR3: CASSVGGGTSGPGEQYF

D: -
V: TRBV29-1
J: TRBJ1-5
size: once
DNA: TGCAGCTACGGACAAGAGGCCTATCAGCCCCAGCATTTT
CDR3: CSYGQEAYQPQHF

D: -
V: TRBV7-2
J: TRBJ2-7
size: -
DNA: TGTGCCAGCAGCTTCGGACTATACGAGCAGTACTTC
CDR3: CASSFGLYEQYF

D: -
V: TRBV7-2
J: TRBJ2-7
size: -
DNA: TGTGCCAGCAGCTTGGAAGGGTTTACGGGCGAGCAGTACTTC
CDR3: CASSLEGFTGEQYF

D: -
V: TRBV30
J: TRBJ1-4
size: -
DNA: TGTGCCTGGAGTACCACAAGTGTGAGTGAAAAACTGTTTTTT
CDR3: CAWSTTSVSEKLFF

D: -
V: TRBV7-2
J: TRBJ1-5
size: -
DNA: TGTGCCAGCAGCTCGGACGCGTATAGCAATCAGCCCCAGCATTTT
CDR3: CASSSDAYSNQPQHF

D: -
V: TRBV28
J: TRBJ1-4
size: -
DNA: TGTGCCAGCAGTTTGAGGGGTAAGGGTGAAAAACTGTTTTTT
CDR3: CASSLRGKGEKLFF

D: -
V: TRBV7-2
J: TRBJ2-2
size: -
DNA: TGTGCCAGCAACACGGGGGTTTTCACCGGGGAGCTGTTTTTT
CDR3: CASNTGVFTGELFF

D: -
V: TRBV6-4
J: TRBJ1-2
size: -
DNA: TGTGCCAGCAGTGACTCGGGAGGGTACACCTTC
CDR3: CASSDSGGYTF

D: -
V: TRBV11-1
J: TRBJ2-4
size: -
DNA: TGTGCCAGCAGTATGGGACTGGCCAAAAACATTCAGTACTTC
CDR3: CASSMGLAKNIQYF

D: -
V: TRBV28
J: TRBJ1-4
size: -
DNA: TGTGCCAGCAGTTACGGGAGTAATGAAAAACTGTTTTTT
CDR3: CASSYGSNEKLFF

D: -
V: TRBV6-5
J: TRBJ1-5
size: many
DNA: TGTGCCAGCAGTTCGACATATAATCAGCCCCAGCATTTT
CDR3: CASSSTYNQPQHF

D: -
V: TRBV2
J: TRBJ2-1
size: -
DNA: TGTGCCAGCAGGGGCGGGACATCCTACAATGAGCAGTTCTTC
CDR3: CASRGGTSYNEQFF

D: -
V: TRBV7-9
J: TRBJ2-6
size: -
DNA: TGTGCCAGCAGCCGATTACTGTCTGGGGCCAACGTCCTGACTTTC
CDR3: CASSRLLSGANVLTF

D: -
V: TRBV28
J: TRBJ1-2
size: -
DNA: TGTGCCAGCAGTTTACCTGTGCAGGGGAGGTATGGCTACACCTTC
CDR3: CASSLPVQGRYGYTF

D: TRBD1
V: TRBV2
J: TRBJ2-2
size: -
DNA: TGTGCCAGCAGAGGACAGGGCGGGTACACCGGGGAGCTGTTTTTT
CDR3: CASRGQGGYTGELFF

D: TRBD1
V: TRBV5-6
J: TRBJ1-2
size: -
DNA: TGTGCCAGCACCTCAACCACCGGACAGGACGGGTATGGCTACACCTTC
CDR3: CASTSTTGQDGYGYTF

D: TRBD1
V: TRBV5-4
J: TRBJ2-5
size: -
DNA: TGTGCCAGCAGCTCAAGTTGGGACAGGGGGCATGAGACCCAGTACTTC
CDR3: CASSSSWDRGHETQYF

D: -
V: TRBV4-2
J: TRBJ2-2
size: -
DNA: TGTGCCAGCAGCCAAGACAGGGCGAACACCGGGGAGCTGTTTTTT
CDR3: CASSQDRANTGELFF

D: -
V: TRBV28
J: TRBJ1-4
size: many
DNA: TGTGCCAGCACTCGCCGTGGTTCTAATGAAAAACTGTTTTTT
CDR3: CASTRRGSNEKLFF

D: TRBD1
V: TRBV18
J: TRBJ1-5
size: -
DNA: TGTGCCAGCACGGGAACAGGGGACGGAAATCAGCCCCAGCATTTT
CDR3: CASTGTGDGNQPQHF

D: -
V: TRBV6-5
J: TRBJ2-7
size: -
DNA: TGTGCCAGCAGCGCAGGGTACGAGCAGTACTTC
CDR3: CASSAGYEQYF